This is a list of T cell receptor beta chains from one sample in a study of neurological immune-mediated disorders. TCRdb reanalysed the 5' RACE reads using MiXCR and keeps one entry per CDR3 protein. The sample carries some 80,000 distinct CDR3 sequences, 3.5% to 5.5% recorded once. Sequencing used PBMCs. These receptors originate from a woman aged 60-70 years with multiple sclerosis. The CDR3 runs from the conserved cysteine through the conserved F or W. The order of the fields is clone size, J gene, D gene, V gene, CDR3 DNA, CDR3 protein. The D gene is left open where the match is weak. Size tells how often a clone was seen (once, few, many) or the class of an expanded clone, and some rows leave it out.

clone size: many; J gene: TRBJ2-3; D gene: -; V gene: TRBV3-1; CDR3 DNA: TGTGCCAGCAGGGTGAGCGGCGCCCGCACAGATACGCAGTATTTT; CDR3 protein: CASRVSGARTDTQYF
clone size: -; J gene: TRBJ2-1; D gene: TRBD2; V gene: TRBV4-2; CDR3 DNA: TGTGCCAGCAGCCAAGAAGGTGGAGGCGGGGGGTACAATGAGCAGTTCTTC; CDR3 protein: CASSQEGGGGGYNEQFF
clone size: many; J gene: TRBJ2-1; D gene: -; V gene: TRBV20-1; CDR3 DNA: TGCAGTGCTAGATCGGGGCCTAGCTCCTACAATGAGCAGTTCTTC; CDR3 protein: CSARSGPSSYNEQFF
clone size: many; J gene: TRBJ1-6; D gene: -; V gene: TRBV10-3; CDR3 DNA: TGTGCCCTCAGTGAAGGAGGGAGGGAGTCACCCCTCCACTTT; CDR3 protein: CALSEGGRESPLHF
clone size: many; J gene: TRBJ1-2; D gene: -; V gene: TRBV7-9; CDR3 DNA: TGTGCCAGCAGCTTACCGGGGGCCGTGTCTAGCTACACCTTC; CDR3 protein: CASSLPGAVSSYTF
clone size: many; J gene: TRBJ2-7; D gene: TRBD1; V gene: TRBV28; CDR3 DNA: TGTGCCAGCAACCGCCCGGACAGGGCCTACGAGCAGTACTTC; CDR3 protein: CASNRPDRAYEQYF
clone size: many; J gene: TRBJ2-5; D gene: -; V gene: TRBV5-4; CDR3 DNA: TGTGCCAGCAGCCCCATGGGGGGCGCCGAAGAGACCCAGTACTTC; CDR3 protein: CASSPMGGAEETQYF
clone size: many; J gene: TRBJ1-3; D gene: -; V gene: TRBV20-1; CDR3 DNA: TGCAGTGCTAGAGTGTCAGGAAACACCATATATTTT; CDR3 protein: CSARVSGNTIYF
clone size: many; J gene: TRBJ2-5; D gene: TRBD2; V gene: TRBV20-1; CDR3 DNA: TGCAGTGCCCGACCGAGCGGGGGCCGGGAGACCCAGTACTTC; CDR3 protein: CSARPSGGRETQYF
clone size: many; J gene: TRBJ1-2; D gene: -; V gene: TRBV7-6; CDR3 DNA: TGTGCCAGCAGCTTAGCGGGGGCAGGAGGCTACACCTTC; CDR3 protein: CASSLAGAGGYTF
clone size: many; J gene: TRBJ2-1; D gene: TRBD1; V gene: TRBV5-6; CDR3 DNA: TGTGCCAGCAGCTCACCAGACAGGGGAGCCTACAATGAGCAGTTCTTC; CDR3 protein: CASSSPDRGAYNEQFF
clone size: many; J gene: TRBJ2-2; D gene: -; V gene: TRBV29-1; CDR3 DNA: TGCAGCGCCGAAAGGACTACAGGCGGGGAGCTGTTTTTT; CDR3 protein: CSAERTTGGELFF
clone size: many; J gene: TRBJ1-4; D gene: -; V gene: TRBV5-1; CDR3 DNA: TGCGCCAGCAGCGGCCTTGCAACTAATGAAAAACTGTTTTTT; CDR3 protein: CASSGLATNEKLFF
clone size: -; J gene: TRBJ2-1; D gene: TRBD1; V gene: TRBV6-1; CDR3 DNA: TGTGCCAGCCAAACCGGGACAGAGTACAATGAGCAGTTCTTC; CDR3 protein: CASQTGTEYNEQFF